One sample yielded the 9 T cell receptor beta chains listed below, sequenced in a study of cytomegalovirus exposure and HLA in healthy donors (dated by TCRdb to the late 2010s). The receptor library was made with the immunoSEQ multiplex PCR assay. TCRdb provides this immuneACCESS table in a form limited to in-frame rearrangements. Some clones are lacking; in checked studies, under half of them reflect an unresolved V gene, and why the rest are absent is not known. This sample has approximately 220,000 clones in its table, and approximately 80% of those were observed once. Jointly, the top ten make up over 12% of the sample. The specimen sequenced was PBMCs. Every receptor here comes from a woman younger than 45 in good health and CMV-seropositive.

Written as DNA, the CDR3 is TGTGCCAGCAGTCCGGACAGGGGTGAAAAACTGTTTTTT. Its translation: CASSPDRGEKLFF. The chain joins TRBV27 to TRBJ1-4, with TRBD1 matching over 9 bases. Germline V lookup: CDR1 MNHEY, CDR2 SMNVEV (reference sequence). V dropped 5 bases and J dropped 7; count of bases not matched to a gene: 2. The CDR3 consists of 13 residues.

The V gene is TRBV4-1, the J gene TRBJ2-7; 9 bases are a match to TRBD1. In germline, CDR1 is MGHRA, CDR2 YSYEKL. With V trimmed by 4 bases and J by 7 bases, 14 bases remained unmatched. The CDR3 covers 16 residues. The chain's CDR3 is CASSPSAGTGLKEQYF. The CDR3 DNA is TGCGCCAGCAGCCCAAGTGCCGGGACAGGGCTAAAAGAGCAGTACTTC.

This clone appeared a few times. V usage is TRBV18 and J usage is TRBJ1-2, with D hard to call. The CDR3 loop spans 12 amino acids. Trimming took off 6 bases at V and 8 bases at J, with 13 bases between the two ends. CDR1 and CDR2 from the germline V gene are KGHSH and LQKENI. The CDR3 coding sequence is TGTGCCAGCTCTCGCCGGACGTGGGGCTACACCTTC. Translation gives CASSRRTWGYTF.

The chain combines TRBV4-1 with TRBJ2-7; TRBD1 matches at 7 bases. Germline V gene sequence: CDR1 MGHRA, CDR2 YSYEKL. Germline trimming cut 5 bases from V and 1 base from J; bases unmatched to any gene: 8. The CDR3 runs 15 residues. The CDR3 region is CASSTPSTGSYEQYF. CDR3 in DNA: TGCGCCAGCAGCACGCCATCGACAGGGTCCTACGAGCAGTACTTC.

This clone is a singleton in its sample. The gene calls are TRBV6-5 and TRBJ1-1; D not certain. CDR1 MNHEY and CDR2 SVGAGI come from the germline V gene. V was pared by 0 bases and J by 5 bases, with 7 bases between. There are 13 residues in the CDR3. CDR3 sequence reads: CASSYSLRTEAFF. The CDR3 region has the DNA TGTGCCAGCAGTTACTCCCTTAGGACTGAAGCTTTCTTT.

J is TRBJ2-7 and V is TRBV2; TRBD1 aligns across 7 bases. Losses at the gene ends were 7 bases for V and 4 bases for J; bases not matched to a gene: 4. There are 12 residues in the CDR3. CDR1 and CDR2 from the germline V gene are SNHLY and FYNNEI. The CDR3 region is CASKGQTYEQYF. In DNA form, the CDR3 reads TGTGCCAGCAAGGGACAGACATACGAGCAGTACTTC. Drawing the rest from reference TRBV2 and TRBJ2-7, the complete variable domain is EPEVTQTPSHQVTQMGQEVILRCVPISNHLYFYWYRQILGQKVEFLVSFYNNEISEKSEIFDDQFSVERPDGSNFTLKIRSTKLEDSAMYFCASKGQTYEQYFGPGTRLTVT.

The chain carries TRBV5-1 and TRBJ1-5; no firm D call. V was trimmed by 4 bases and J by 7 bases, leaving 15 bases between them. Germline V gives CDR1 SGHRS, CDR2 YFSETQ. This CDR3 comprises 14 residues. This chain's CDR3 is CASSLVSMGQPQHF. The CDR3 DNA sequence: TGCGCCAGCAGCCTCGTCTCAATGGGGCAGCCCCAGCATTTT.

The CDR3, as DNA: TGCAGTTACTTCTCGGGCCAAGAGACCCAGTACTTC. This translates into CSYFSGQETQYF. V and J are TRBV29-1 and TRBJ2-5; D not certain. CDR3 size: 12 residues. Germline assignment: CDR1 SQVTM and CDR2 ANQGSEA.

This rearrangement joins TRBV10-3 to TRBJ2-1; TRBD2 aligns across 9 bases. CDR3 size: 17 residues. Germline V gene lookup returns CDR1 ENHRY and CDR2 SYGVKD. V dropped 3 bases and J dropped 2; count of bases not matched to a gene: 8. The DNA of the CDR3 is TGTGCCATCAGTGATCCTAGCGGGGAGGTGACCTACAATGAGCAGTTCTTC. Its translation is CAISDPSGEVTYNEQFF.